This TCR beta chain was sequenced in a study of response to subunit inactivated influenza vaccine. Study results and limitations: Researchers suggested that each seasonal influenza vaccination recruits few new T cells.

CDR1 and CDR2 (germline): LGHNA, YNFKEQ. J gave up 3 bases and V 6 bases, and 6 bases lay outside the gene matches. This CDR3 is 14 amino acids long. TCRdb reprocessed the RT-PCR reads with MiXCR, giving one entry per CDR3 protein. The table includes about half a million distinct CDR3 sequences, less than 8% detected once. To note about this clonotype: Its antigen is undetermined.

This receptor was obtained from a man between 50 and 75 years old who received an inactivated influenza vaccine. J is TRBJ1-1 and V is TRBV4-2; 8 bases align to TRBD1. Sequences were derived from PBMCs from blood, sampled roughly 24 months after vaccination. Written as DNA, the CDR3 is TGTGCCAGCAGTCAGACGGACAGGGACACTGAAGCTTTCTTT. It translates to CASSQTDRDTEAFF.